The 17 T cell receptor beta chains listed next were all sequenced from one sample in a study of kidney transplant recipient with SARS-CoV-2 infection (dated by TCRdb to about 2021). The time point label on this specimen signifies: pre-pandemic baseline sample and day 111 after first positive SARS-CoV-2 test. The instrument was an Illumina MiSeq. TCRdb reanalyzed the raw reads on its own, using fastp at Q25 for trimming and MiXCR for clone calling, and kept in-frame beta chains. Rows matching on CDR3 protein sequence are summarized as one entry with the most common DNA and genes. The sample includes 250,000 or so distinct CDR3 sequences, with around 28% observed a single time. The ten largest clones take up nearly 7.5% of the sample. The specimen comprised a blood sample, sampled at baseline and around day 110 from a kidney transplant recipient. The receptors were gathered from a male patient in his thirties who had COVID-19 and was a kidney transplant recipient. After a transplant, some of the T cells may come from the graft donor.

Concerning this clonotype: The junction and the germline gene differ at one end; a read error may be behind it. The genes are TRBV19 and TRBJ2-1; D not certain. In germline, CDR1 is LNHDA, CDR2 SQIVND (reference sequence). The length of the CDR3 is 14 residues. CDR3 in amino acids: CASNLGSPGGEQLF. CDR3 bases: TGTGCCAGTAATCTGGGATCCCCGGGCGGTGAGCAGCTCTTC.

In its sample, this clonotype was seen a few times. CDR3 loop: CASSLAIGREETQYF. DNA of the CDR3: TGCGCCAGCAGCTTGGCCATCGGGCGAGAAGAGACCCAGTACTTC. This chain uses TRBV5-1 with TRBJ2-5; D unclear. The CDR3 is made up of 15 amino acids. Trimming took off 0 bases at V and 3 bases at J, with 12 bases between the two ends. CDR1 is SGHRS and CDR2 is YFSETQ in the germline V gene.

This clonotype has at least ten counts. The CDR3 loop reads CASSSTDRGHYGYTF. The CDR3 nucleotides are TGTGCCAGCAGTTCCACGGACAGGGGGCACTATGGCTACACCTTC. V is TRBV6-5 and J is TRBJ1-2; TRBD1 aligns across 11 bases. The CDR3 contains 15 residues. V lost 4 bases and J lost 3; bases outside the gene matches: 4. Germline loops: CDR1 MNHEY, CDR2 SVGAGI.

Regarding this clonotype: Possible read error: a much larger clone is one base away. The CDR3 spells CASSCGDIYEQYF. Written as DNA, the CDR3 is TGCGCCAGCAGCTGTGGGGACATCTACGAGCAGTACTTC. The V and J genes are TRBV5-1 and TRBJ2-7; possible D gene TRBD1, 6 bases. There are 13 residues in the CDR3. Germline CDR1 and CDR2: SGHRS and YFSETQ. V lost 3 bases and J 3 bases, leaving 10 bases between the germline ends.

At least ten counts were recorded for this clonotype. J is TRBJ2-5 and V is TRBV19; 8 positions agree with TRBD2. Germline V gives CDR1 LNHDA, CDR2 SQIVND (reference sequence). J was trimmed by 4 bases and V by 5 bases; bases with no gene match: 12. The length of the CDR3 is 16 residues. The CDR3 coding sequence is TGTGCCAGTAGTTCCCCGGGAGGGCCGACATTAGAGACCCAGTACTTC. This gives the protein CASSSPGGPTLETQYF.

This clonotype was seen once. Since a much larger clone is just one base distant, this may be a read error. This chain connects TRBV14 to TRBJ2-5; D is undetermined. Germline CDR1 reads SGHDN; CDR2 reads FVKESK. V was pared by 1 base and J by 7 bases, with 10 bases between. The CDR3 has 13 residues. Here the CDR3 DNA reads TGTGCCAGCAGCCAAGTCCCCCTTGGGACCCAGTACTTC. It translates to CASSQVPLGTQYF.

V is TRBV20-1 and J is TRBJ2-7, with D perhaps assigned TRBD1 or TRBD2 (5 bases each). From germline, CDR1 is DFQATT and CDR2 SNEGSKA (reference sequence). V lost 5 bases to trimming and J lost 8 bases, with 13 bases between them. The CDR3 length is 11 residues. The CDR3 bases are TGCAGTGCTCCAGAGAGGGGAAAGCAGTACTTC. Translated, it gives CSAPERGKQYF.

A few counts support this clonotype. This chain joins TRBV28 and TRBJ1-1; D is ambiguous. Trimming cost V 4 bases and J 4 bases, with 13 bases left between them. Germline CDR1 is MDHEN and CDR2 is SYDVKM. CDR3 size: 14 residues. The DNA of the CDR3 is TGTGCCAGCAGTTCCGGACCCCCGGGCACTGAAGCTTTCTTT. It codes for CASSSGPPGTEAFF. Full variable domain (missing parts from reference TRBV28 and TRBJ1-1): DVKVTQSSRYLVKRTGEKVFLECVQDMDHENMFWYRQDPGLGLRLIYFSYDVKMKEKGDIPEGYSVSREKKERFSLILESASTNQTSMYLCASSSGPPGTEAFFGQGTRLTVV.

A word on this clonotype: It may be a read error: a sequence one base away is much more abundant. The chain couples TRBV9 to TRBJ1-2, with a tentative D call TRBD1 (5 bases). The V gene lost 7 bases and the J gene lost 4 bases, with 23 bases spanning the gap. The CDR3 is 16 amino acids. The germline V gene has CDR1 SGDLS and CDR2 YYNGEE. The CDR3 coding sequence is TGTGCCAGCGTGGGGGGGTACTCAAGAAAGACCTATGGCTACACCTTC. It codes for CASVGGYSRKTYGYTF.

This clonotype was detected ten times or more. V is TRBV7-4 and J is TRBJ1-2; D not certain. V was pared by 5 bases and J by 4 bases, with 23 bases between. The CDR3 length is 17 residues. In germline, CDR1 is SGHVT, CDR2 SQSDAQ. The CDR3 DNA is TGTGCCAGCAGCATCAAAATTTCAGCTCGAAAGACCTATGGCTACACCTTC. Protein product: CASSIKISARKTYGYTF.

Remarks on this clonotype: A clone one base away is much larger, so this may be a read error. The V gene is TRBV6-1, the J gene TRBJ1-6, with 11 bases lining up with TRBD1. CDR3 length equals 15 residues. Trimming removed 3 bases from V and 10 bases from J; junction bases left unmatched: 5. From germline, CDR1 is MNHNS and CDR2 SASEGT. As DNA, the CDR3 is TGTGCCAGCAGTGATGGGGGGACAGGGGGATCACCCCTCCACTTT. Its protein is CASSDGGTGGSPLHF.

As regards this clonotype: A much larger clone differs from this one at a single base, so this may be a read error. The rearrangement joins TRBV28 to TRBJ1-5; 9 bases align to TRBD1. CDR3 size: 17 residues. Germline V lookup: CDR1 MDHEN, CDR2 SYDVKM. Germline trimming cut 3 bases from V and 3 bases from J; bases unmatched to any gene: 9. The CDR3 protein is CASSFDRRTGANQPQHF. DNA of the CDR3: TGTGCCAGCAGTTTTGACCGTAGGACAGGGGCCAATCAGCCCCAGCATTTT.

With respect to this clonotype: A read error may explain this, as a much larger clone is one base away. The genes are TRBV14 and TRBJ1-2; D gene uncertain. CDR3 length equals 13 residues. Germline V CDR1 and CDR2: SGHDN, FVKESK. The CDR3 loop is CDSSQYVMRGYTF. CDR3 DNA sequence: TGTGACAGCAGCCAATACGTCATGCGGGGCTACACCTTC.

As concerns this clonotype: Given a much more abundant clone one base away, this may be a read error. The chain carries TRBV12-3 or TRBV12-4 and TRBJ2-2; weak D call: TRBD1 (5 bases). There are 14 residues in the CDR3. V lost 7 bases, J lost 4 bases, and 13 bases lay in between. CDR3 loop: CASTRRTFTGELFF. The CDR3 DNA reads as TGTGCCAGCACGAGGCGGACATTCACCGGGGAGCTGTTTTTT.

With regard to this clonotype: With a much larger clone just one base away, this may be a read error. The rearrangement links TRBV11-2 to TRBJ2-1, with TRBD1 identical over 10 bases. The CDR3 extends over 17 amino acids. J gave up 0 bases and V 7 bases, and 9 bases lay outside the gene matches. CDR1 and CDR2 from the germline V gene are SGHAT and FQNNGV. CDR3 protein: CASKYRDRGSSYNEQFF. CDR3 DNA: TGTGCCAGCAAATACCGGGACAGGGGCTCCTCCTACAATGAGCAGTTCTTC.

The sample holds one count of this clonotype. A read error is possible here, since a much larger clone lies one base away. The genes are TRBV6-1 and TRBJ2-2; 8 nucleotides line up with TRBD2. CDR3 size: 15 residues. Per germline, CDR1 MNHNS and CDR2 SASEGT. This chain's CDR3 is CAGSEEGLAPGELFF. The CDR3 DNA sequence: TGTGCCGGCAGTGAAGAAGGACTAGCCCCCGGGGAGCTGTTTTTT.

A remark on this clonotype: Given a much more abundant clone one base away, this may be a read error. The rearrangement links TRBV12-3 or TRBV12-4 to TRBJ2-3; TRBD2 matches 10 bases. J was trimmed by 4 bases and V by 7 bases; bases with no gene match: 14. CDR3 size: 17 residues. In nucleotides, the CDR3 is TGTGCCAGCACCTCATCTAGCGGGAGACACTCCGCAGATACGCAGTATTTT. Translating it yields CASTSSSGRHSADTQYF.